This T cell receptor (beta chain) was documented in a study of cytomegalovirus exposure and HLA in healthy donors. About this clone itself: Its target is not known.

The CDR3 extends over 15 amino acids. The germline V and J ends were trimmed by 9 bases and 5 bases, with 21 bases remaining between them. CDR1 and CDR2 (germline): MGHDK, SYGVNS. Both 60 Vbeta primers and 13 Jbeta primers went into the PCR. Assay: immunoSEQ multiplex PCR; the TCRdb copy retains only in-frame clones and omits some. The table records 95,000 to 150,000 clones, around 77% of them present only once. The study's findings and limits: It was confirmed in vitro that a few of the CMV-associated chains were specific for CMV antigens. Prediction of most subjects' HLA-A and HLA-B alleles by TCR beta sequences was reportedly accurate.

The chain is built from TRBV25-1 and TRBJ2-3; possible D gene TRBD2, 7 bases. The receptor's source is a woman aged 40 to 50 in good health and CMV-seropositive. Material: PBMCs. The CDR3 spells CASSALRGRGDTQYF. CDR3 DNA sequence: TGTGCCAGTTCGGCGCTAAGGGGGAGGGGAGATACGCAGTATTTT.